This T cell receptor (beta chain) was obtained from a study of graft-versus-host responses after intestinal transplantation (dated by TCRdb to the early 2020s). In the study overall: The transplants that recipients got were multivisceral, liver-intestinal, or isolated intestinal. All recipients received anti-thymocyte globulin induction followed by maintenance tacrolimus and steroids for approximately 3 years. After intestinal transplantation, graft-versus-host and host-versus-graft alloreactive T cell clones were followed in the graft, circulation and bone marrow using bulk TCR-beta CDR3 sequencing. To identify alloreactive clones, pre-transplant mixed lymphocyte reaction products were sequenced and then compared with unstimulated pre-transplant donor and recipient T cells. A cohort of around 25 intestinal transplant recipients, including one retransplant, was enrolled, and a few patients lacking pretransplant specimens were excluded. A peak of at least 4% donor T cells among recipient peripheral blood mononuclear cells was the definition used for donor T cell macrochimerism. Rather than being sequenced by the commercial service, samples from a few later patients were sequenced in-house on an Illumina MiSeq and processed with MiXCR.

Regarding this clone: There is no known antigen for this receptor. Base qualities are not provided; no much larger clone lies one nucleotide away.

Ends trimmed: V by 2 bases, J by 3 bases; bases unmatched to a gene: 5. CDR1 and CDR2, per the germline V gene (reference sequence), are SGHNT and YYREEE. From its cysteine to its phenylalanine, the CDR3 spans 14 amino acids. The read is trimmed to its CDR3 DNA, 42 bases read in frame from base 1. The protocol used for the library was the immunoSEQ multiplex PCR assay. For most patients, genomic DNA was isolated with the Qiagen DNeasy Blood and Tissue Kit and sent frozen to Adaptive Biotechnologies for TCR sequencing. High-throughput TCR-beta CDR3 sequencing of genomic DNA from most patients was performed by Adaptive Biotechnologies. The authors' analysis ran thus. TCR sequencing data were retrieved from Adaptive's ImmunoSEQ software for roughly 20 patients, whereas a few other patients were processed with MiXCR and VDJtools. To correct CD4 versus CD8 sorting errors, sequences present in both subsets at a frequency ratio below 5:1 were removed. CDR3 nucleotide sequences shared between donor and recipient were removed because their origin could not be assigned. To count as alloreactive, a clone needed at least 2-fold expansion over unstimulated cells and a minimum CFSE-low frequency of 0.002% (template counts) or 0.001% (read counts). Clones were considered mappable if detected in sequenced pre-transplant spleen, lymph node, or MLR CFSE-low populations of the donor or recipient. Cumulative frequency of alloreactive clones was calculated as a percentage of all sequences weighted by copy number. Held by TCRdb, this immuneACCESS table contains in-frame sequences only and omits some clones. Under half of the omission traces to an unresolved V gene where checked; the cause of the rest is unknown. The V and J calls and clone size are taken from that table; D and trimming were inferred from the DNA. The sample table holds under 150,000 clones, of which roughly 92% were seen once. Of the sample, 0.16% falls within the top ten clones.

Summary of the overall study and its limitations: Conclusions were limited by the relatively low number and heterogeneity of intestinal transplant patients. In the allografts of patients with donor T cell macrochimerism, GvH to HvG T cell clonal ratios were high. Early after transplant, peak levels of circulating GvH clones were associated with declines in HvG clones. GvH clones were found in recipient bone marrow, and some of the GvH clones appeared earlier in ileal mucosa or blood, which is consistent with an intestinal mucosal origin.

Taken with the paper, the label for time point translates to: cells obtained before transplantation from donor or recipient. CD3+CD4+ and CD3+CD8+ populations were FACS-sorted from unstimulated pre-transplant donor and recipient cells taken from spleen or lymph nodes. This receptor was taken from a human donor who received an intestinal transplant. The V and J genes are TRBV5-4 and TRBJ2-7, and 7 junction bases match TRBD2. The source material was unstimulated CD4+ T cells sorted from spleen or lymph node cells, sampled before intestinal transplant. The CDR3 loop reads CASSFGLADYEQYF. The bases are TGTGCCAGCAGCTTTGGCCTAGCGGACTACGAGCAGTACTTC.